The sequence of this T cell receptor beta chain was determined in a study of shared clonotypes between healthy human individuals. Study-level background: The cohort comprised a couple of women and a few men. Their ages spanned 18 to 49 years.

Study conclusions and caveats: An effect of sequencing depth on clonotype sharing among donors was expected. The study sampled only blood, and tissue repertoires likely differ.

J lost 0 bases, V lost 3 bases, and 1 base had no gene match. CDR3 length: 16 amino acids. Germline CDR1 is KGHSH and CDR2 is LQKENI. Deep was the level at which the assay was run. The repertoire was sequenced with immunoSEQ multiplex PCR; TCRdb's copy has only in-frame clones and lacks some. This sample yields some 500,000 clones, of which around 77% are seen a single time; 9.5% to 15% belongs to the top ten. Turning to this clone: The target antigen is unknown.

The specimen was PBMCs. The origin of this receptor is a woman in her thirties or forties in good health. Some clones in this sample may be carry-over from other donors' samples. The chain uses TRBV18 and TRBJ2-6, with 8 nucleotides matching TRBD1. The CDR3 loop is CASSPQGASGANVLTF. CDR3 DNA: TGTGCCAGCTCACCGCAGGGGGCCTCTGGGGCCAACGTCCTGACTTTC.